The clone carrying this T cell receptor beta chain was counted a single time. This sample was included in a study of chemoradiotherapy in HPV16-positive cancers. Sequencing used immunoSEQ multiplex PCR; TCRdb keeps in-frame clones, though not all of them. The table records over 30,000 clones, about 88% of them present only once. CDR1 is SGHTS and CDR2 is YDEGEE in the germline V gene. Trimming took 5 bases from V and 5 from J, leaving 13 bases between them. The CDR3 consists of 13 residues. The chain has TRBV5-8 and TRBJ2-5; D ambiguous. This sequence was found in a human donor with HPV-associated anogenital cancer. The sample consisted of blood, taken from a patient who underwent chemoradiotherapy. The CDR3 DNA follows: TGTGCCAGCAGTCTTTTTCGGTGGGAGACCCAGTACTTC. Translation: CASSLFRWETQYF.